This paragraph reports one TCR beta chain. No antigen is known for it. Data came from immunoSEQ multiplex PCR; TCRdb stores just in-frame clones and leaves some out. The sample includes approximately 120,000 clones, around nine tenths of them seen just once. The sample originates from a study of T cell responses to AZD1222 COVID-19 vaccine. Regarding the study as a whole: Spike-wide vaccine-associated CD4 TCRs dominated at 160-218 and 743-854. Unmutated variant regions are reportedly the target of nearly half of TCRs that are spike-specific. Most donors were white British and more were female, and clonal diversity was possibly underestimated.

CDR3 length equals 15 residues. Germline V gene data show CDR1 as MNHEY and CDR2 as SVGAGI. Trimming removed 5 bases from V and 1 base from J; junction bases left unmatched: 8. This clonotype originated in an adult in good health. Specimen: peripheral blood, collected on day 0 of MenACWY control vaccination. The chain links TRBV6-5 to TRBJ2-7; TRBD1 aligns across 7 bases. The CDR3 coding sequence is TGTGCCAGCAGTAGAATGGGACAGAGATCCTACGAGCAGTACTTC. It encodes CASSRMGQRSYEQYF.